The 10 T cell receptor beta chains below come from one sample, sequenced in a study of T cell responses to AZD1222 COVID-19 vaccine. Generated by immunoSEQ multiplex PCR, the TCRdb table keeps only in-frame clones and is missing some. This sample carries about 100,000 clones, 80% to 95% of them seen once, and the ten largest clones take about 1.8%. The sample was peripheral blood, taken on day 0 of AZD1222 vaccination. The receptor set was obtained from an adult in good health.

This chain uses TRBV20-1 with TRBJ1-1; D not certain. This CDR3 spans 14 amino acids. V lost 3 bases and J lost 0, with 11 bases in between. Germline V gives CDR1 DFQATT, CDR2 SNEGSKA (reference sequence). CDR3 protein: CSASDGYLNTEAFF. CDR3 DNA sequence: TGCAGTGCTAGTGACGGGTATCTGAACACTGAAGCTTTCTTT.

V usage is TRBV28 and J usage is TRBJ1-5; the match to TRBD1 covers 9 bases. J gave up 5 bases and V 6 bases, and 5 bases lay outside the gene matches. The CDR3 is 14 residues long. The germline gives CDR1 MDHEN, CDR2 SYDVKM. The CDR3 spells CASSSGTGHQPQHF. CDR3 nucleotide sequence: TGTGCCAGCAGCTCCGGGACAGGGCATCAGCCCCAGCATTTT.

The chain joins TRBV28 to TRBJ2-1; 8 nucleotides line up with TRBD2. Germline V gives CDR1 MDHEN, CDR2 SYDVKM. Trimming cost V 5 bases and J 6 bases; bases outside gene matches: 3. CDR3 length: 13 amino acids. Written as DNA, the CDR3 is TGTGCCAGCAGTCGGGGACTAGGCAATGAGCAGTTCTTC. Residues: CASSRGLGNEQFF.

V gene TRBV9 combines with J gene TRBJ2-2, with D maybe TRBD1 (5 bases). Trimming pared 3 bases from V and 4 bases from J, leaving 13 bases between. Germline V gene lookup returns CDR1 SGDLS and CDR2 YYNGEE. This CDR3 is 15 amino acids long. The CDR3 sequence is CASSADRFFTGELFF. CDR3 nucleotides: TGTGCCAGCAGCGCCGACAGATTCTTCACCGGGGAGCTGTTTTTT.

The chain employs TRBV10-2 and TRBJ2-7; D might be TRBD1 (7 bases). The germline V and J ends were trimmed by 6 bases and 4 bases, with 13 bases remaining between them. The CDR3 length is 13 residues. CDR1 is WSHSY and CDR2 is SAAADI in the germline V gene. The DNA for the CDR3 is TGCGCCAGCAGCGCGGGACAGACATACGAGCAGTACTTC. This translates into CASSAGQTYEQYF.

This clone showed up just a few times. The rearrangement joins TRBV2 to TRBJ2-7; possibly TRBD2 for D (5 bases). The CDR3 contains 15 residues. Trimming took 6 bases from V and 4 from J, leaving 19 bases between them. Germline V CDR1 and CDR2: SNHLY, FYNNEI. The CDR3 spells CASRGNRQGRYEQYF. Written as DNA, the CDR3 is TGTGCCAGCAGAGGGAACAGACAAGGGAGATACGAGCAGTACTTC.

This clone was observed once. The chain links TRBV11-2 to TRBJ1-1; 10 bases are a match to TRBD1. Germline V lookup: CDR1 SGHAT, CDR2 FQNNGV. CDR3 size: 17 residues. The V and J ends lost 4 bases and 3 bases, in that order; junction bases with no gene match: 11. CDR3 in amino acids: CASSSQDRGWSDTEAFF. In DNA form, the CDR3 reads TGTGCCAGCAGCTCACAGGACAGGGGGTGGTCCGACACTGAAGCTTTCTTT. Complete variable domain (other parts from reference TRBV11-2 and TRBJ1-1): EAGVAQSPRYKIIEKRQSVAFWCNPISGHATLYWYQQILGQGPKLLIQFQNNGVVDDSQLPKDRFSAERLKGVDSTLKIQPAKLEDSAVYLCASSSQDRGWSDTEAFFGQGTRLTVV.

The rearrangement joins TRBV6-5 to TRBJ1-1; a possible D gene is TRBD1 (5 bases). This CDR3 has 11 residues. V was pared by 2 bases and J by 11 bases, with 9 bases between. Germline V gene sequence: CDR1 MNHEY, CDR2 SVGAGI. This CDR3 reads CASSYGATAFF. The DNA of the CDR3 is TGTGCCAGCAGTTACGGGGCGACGGCTTTCTTT.

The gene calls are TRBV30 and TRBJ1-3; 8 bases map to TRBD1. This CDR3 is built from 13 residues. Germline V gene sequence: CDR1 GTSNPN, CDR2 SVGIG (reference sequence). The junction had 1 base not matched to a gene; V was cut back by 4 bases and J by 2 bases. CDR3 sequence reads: CAWMTGAGNTIYF. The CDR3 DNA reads TGTGCCTGGATGACAGGGGCTGGAAACACCATATATTTT.

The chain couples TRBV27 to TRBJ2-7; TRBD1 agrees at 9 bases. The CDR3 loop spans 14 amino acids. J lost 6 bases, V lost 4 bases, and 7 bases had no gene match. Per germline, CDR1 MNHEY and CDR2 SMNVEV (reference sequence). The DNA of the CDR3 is TGTGCCAGCAGTTCGACGGGACAGGGTTCCGAGCAGTACTTC. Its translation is CASSSTGQGSEQYF.